The T cell receptor (beta chain) described here comes from a study of blood T cell repertoires in COVID-19. About the research overall: Spain, Italy and the United States supplied samples that represented acute and convalescent COVID-19. Sample material is recorded as cDNA or gDNA derived from T cells, B-cell-depleted T cells, or PBMCs.

In the study's own analysis: For nucleated cells, counts were estimated from reference gene primer amplification. Clones were sequenced by immunoSEQ multiplex PCR, and TCRdb holds only the in-frame ones, with some missing. V and J calls and clone size are given by that table; D and trimming were obtained from the DNA. The sample contains tens of thousands of clones, around 91% of which appear only once. V shed 7 bases, J shed 6 bases, and the junction held 6 bases outside the gene matches. CDR3 length: 13 amino acids. Germline V gives CDR1 WNHNN, CDR2 SYGVQD (reference sequence). The source is a human donor in a cohort sampled during active COVID-19. Sequencing was carried out using peripheral blood. V is TRBV10-1 and J is TRBJ2-1; TRBD2 matches 7 bases. CDR3 amino acids: CASKSASGNEQFF. The DNA of the CDR3 is TGCGCCAGCAAAAGCGCTAGCGGCAATGAGCAGTTCTTC.